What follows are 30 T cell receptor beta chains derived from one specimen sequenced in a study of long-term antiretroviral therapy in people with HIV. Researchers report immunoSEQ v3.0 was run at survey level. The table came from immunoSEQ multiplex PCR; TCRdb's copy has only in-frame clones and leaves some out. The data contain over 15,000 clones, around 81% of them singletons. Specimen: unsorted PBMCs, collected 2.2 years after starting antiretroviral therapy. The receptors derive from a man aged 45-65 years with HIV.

CDR3 nucleotide sequence: TGCGCCAGCAGCCACGCCTCCTCGGGACAGGTTAGCGAGCAGTACTTC. Translation: CASSHASSGQVSEQYF. The chain recombines TRBV4-3 with TRBJ2-7; 8 positions match TRBD1. The V segment lost 3 bases and the J segment 6 bases; nucleotides outside the gene matches: 13. Germline CDR1 LGHNA, CDR2 YSLEER. The CDR3 has 16 residues.

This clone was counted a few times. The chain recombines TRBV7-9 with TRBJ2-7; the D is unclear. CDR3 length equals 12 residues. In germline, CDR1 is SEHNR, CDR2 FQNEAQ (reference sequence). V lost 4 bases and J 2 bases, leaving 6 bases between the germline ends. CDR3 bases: TGTGCCAGCAGCTCTCTAACCTACGAGCAGTACTTC. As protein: CASSSLTYEQYF.

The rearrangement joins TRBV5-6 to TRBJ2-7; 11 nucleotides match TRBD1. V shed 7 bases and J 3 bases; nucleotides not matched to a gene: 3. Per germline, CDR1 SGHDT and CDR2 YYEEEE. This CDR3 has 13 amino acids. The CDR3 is CASCGTGGYEQYF. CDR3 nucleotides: TGTGCCAGCTGCGGGACAGGGGGCTACGAGCAGTACTTC.

CDR3 coding DNA: TGTGCCAGCAGCGGAGGACTAGCGGGAGTTGGTGAGCAGTTCTTC. Residues: CASSGGLAGVGEQFF. V is TRBV9 and J is TRBJ2-1; 13 bases are a match to TRBD2. Trimming cost V 3 bases and J 9 bases; bases outside gene matches: 6. Germline V CDR1 and CDR2: SGDLS, YYNGEE. The CDR3 has 15 residues.

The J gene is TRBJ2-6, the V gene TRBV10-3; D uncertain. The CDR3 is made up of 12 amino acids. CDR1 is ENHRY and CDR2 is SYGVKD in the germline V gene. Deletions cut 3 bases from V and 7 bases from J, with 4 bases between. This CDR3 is CAISDDANVLTF. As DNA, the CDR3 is TGTGCCATCAGTGACGACGCCAACGTCCTGACTTTC.

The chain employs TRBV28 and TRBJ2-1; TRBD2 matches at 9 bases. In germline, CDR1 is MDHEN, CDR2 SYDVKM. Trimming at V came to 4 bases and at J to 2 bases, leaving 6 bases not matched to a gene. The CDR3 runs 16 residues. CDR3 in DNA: TGTGCCAGCAGTTCCGGTGCGGGGGGGGCCTACAATGAGCAGTTCTTC. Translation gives CASSSGAGGAYNEQFF.

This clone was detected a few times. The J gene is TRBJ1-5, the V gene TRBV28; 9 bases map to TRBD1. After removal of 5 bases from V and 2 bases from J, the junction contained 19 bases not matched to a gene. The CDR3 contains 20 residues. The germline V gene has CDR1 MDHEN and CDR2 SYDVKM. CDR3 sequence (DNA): TGTGCCAGCAGTCACAAACGAGGGACAGGGACGGTAGTAGGCAATCAGCCCCAGCATTTT. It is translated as CASSHKRGTGTVVGNQPQHF.

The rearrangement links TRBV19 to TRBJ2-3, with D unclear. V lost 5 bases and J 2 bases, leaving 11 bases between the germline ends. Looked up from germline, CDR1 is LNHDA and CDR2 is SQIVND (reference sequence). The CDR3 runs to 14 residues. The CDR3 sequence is CASSPQRNTDTQYF. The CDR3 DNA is TGTGCCAGTAGTCCTCAGAGGAACACAGATACGCAGTATTTT. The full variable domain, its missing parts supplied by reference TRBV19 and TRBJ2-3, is DGGITQSPKYLFRKEGQNVTLSCEQNLNHDAMYWYRQDPGQGLRLIYYSQIVNDFQKGDIAEGYSVSREKKESFPLTVTSAQKNPTAFYLCASSPQRNTDTQYFGPGTRLTVL.

CDR3 nucleotides: TGCGGGGCGGGGACTACCTACAATGAGCAGTTCTTC. Protein sequence: CGAGTTYNEQFF. The genes are TRBV29-1 and TRBJ2-1; 7 bases match TRBD2. The CDR3 covers 12 residues. Germline assignment: CDR1 SQVTM and CDR2 ANQGSEA.

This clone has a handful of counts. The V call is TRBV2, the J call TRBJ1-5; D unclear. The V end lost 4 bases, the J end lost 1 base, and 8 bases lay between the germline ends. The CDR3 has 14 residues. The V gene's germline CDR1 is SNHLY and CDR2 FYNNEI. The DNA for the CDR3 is TGTGCCAGCAGTGGGGGTCTGAGCAATCAGCCCCAGCATTTT. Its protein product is CASSGGLSNQPQHF.

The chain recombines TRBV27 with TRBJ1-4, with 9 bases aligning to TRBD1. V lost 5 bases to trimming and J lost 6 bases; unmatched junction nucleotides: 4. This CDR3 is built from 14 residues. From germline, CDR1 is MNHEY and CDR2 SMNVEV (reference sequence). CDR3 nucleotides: TGTGCCAGCAGTGCCACAGGGGGCGATGAAAAACTGTTTTTT. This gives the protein CASSATGGDEKLFF.

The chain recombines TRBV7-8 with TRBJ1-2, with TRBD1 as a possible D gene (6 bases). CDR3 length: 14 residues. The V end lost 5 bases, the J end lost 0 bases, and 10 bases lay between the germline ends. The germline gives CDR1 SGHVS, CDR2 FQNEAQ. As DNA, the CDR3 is TGTGCCAGCAGCCCAGACAGGACTAACTATGGCTACACCTTC. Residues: CASSPDRTNYGYTF. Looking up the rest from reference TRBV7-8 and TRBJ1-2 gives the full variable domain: GAGVSQSPRYKVAKRGQDVALRCDPISGHVSLFWYQQALGQGPEFLTYFQNEAQLDKSGLPSDRFFAERPEGSVSTLKIQRTQQEDSAVYLCASSPDRTNYGYTFGSGTRLTVV.

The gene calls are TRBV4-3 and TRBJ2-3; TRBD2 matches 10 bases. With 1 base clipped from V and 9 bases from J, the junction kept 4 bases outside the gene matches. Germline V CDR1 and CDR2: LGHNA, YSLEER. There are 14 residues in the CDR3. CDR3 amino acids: CASSQGQTSGTQYF. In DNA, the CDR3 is TGCGCCAGCAGCCAAGGGCAGACTAGCGGGACGCAGTATTTT.

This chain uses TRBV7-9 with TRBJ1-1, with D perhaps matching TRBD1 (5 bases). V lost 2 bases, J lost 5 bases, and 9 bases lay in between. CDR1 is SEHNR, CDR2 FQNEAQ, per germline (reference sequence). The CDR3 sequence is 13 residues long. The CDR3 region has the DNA TGTGCCAGCAGCTTATCAGGGCATACTGAAGCTTTCTTT. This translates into CASSLSGHTEAFF.

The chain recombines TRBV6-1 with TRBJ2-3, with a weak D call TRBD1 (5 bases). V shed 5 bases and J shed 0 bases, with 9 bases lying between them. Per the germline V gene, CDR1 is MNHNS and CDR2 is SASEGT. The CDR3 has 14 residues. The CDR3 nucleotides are TGTGCCAGCAGTCCCAGGGTTAGCACAGATACGCAGTATTTT. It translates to CASSPRVSTDTQYF.

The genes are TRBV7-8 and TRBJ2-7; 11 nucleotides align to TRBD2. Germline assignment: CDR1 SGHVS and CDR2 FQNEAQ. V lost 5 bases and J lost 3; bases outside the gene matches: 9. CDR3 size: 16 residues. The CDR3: CASSAQLAGDFYEQYF. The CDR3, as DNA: TGTGCCAGCAGCGCCCAACTAGCGGGAGACTTCTACGAGCAGTACTTC.

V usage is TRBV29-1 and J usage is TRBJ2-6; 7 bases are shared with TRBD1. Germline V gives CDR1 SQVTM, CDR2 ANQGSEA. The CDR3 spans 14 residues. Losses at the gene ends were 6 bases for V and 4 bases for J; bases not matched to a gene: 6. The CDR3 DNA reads TGCAGCGTACCTACAGGGGCAGGGGCCAACGTCCTGACTTTC. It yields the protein CSVPTGAGANVLTF.

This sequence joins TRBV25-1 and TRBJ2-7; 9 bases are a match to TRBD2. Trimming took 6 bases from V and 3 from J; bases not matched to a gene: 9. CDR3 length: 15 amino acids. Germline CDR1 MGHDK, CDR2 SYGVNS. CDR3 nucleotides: TGTGCCAGCAGGGTACGGCGGGGGGGCGTCTACGAGCAGTACTTC. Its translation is CASRVRRGGVYEQYF.

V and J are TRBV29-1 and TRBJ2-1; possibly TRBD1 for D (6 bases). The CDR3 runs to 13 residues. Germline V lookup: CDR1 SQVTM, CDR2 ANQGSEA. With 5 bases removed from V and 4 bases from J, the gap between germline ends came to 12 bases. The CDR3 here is CSVRGQTYNEQFF. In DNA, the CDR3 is TGCAGCGTTAGGGGACAAACTTACAATGAGCAGTTCTTC.

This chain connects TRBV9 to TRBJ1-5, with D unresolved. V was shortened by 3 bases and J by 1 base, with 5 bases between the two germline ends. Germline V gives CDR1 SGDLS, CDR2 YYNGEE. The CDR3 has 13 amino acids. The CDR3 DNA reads TGTGCCAGCAGCGCTCACAGCAATCAGCCCCAGCATTTT. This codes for CASSAHSNQPQHF.

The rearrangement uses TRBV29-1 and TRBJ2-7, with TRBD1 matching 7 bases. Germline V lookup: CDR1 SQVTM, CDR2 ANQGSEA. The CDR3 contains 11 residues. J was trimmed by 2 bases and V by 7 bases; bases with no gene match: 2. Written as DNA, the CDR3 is TGCAGCGGGGGACAGACCTACGAGCAGTACTTC. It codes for CSGGQTYEQYF.

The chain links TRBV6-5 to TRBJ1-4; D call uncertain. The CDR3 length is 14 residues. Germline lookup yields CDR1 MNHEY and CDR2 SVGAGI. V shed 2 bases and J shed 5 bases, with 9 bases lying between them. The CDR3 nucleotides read TGTGCCAGCAGTTACGGGAGGGAGAATGAAAAACTGTTTTTT. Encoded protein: CASSYGRENEKLFF.

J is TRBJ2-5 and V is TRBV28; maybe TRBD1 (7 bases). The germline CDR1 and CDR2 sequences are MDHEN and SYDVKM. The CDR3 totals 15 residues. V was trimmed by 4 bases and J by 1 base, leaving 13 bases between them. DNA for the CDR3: TGTGCCAGCAGTTGGGTCAGGGGGGTCCAAGAGACCCAGTACTTC. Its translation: CASSWVRGVQETQYF.

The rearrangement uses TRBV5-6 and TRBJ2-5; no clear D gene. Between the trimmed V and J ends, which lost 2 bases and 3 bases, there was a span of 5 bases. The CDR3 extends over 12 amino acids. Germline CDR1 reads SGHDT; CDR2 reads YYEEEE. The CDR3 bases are TGTGCCAGCAGCTTAGTCAAAGAGACCCAGTACTTC. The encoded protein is CASSLVKETQYF.

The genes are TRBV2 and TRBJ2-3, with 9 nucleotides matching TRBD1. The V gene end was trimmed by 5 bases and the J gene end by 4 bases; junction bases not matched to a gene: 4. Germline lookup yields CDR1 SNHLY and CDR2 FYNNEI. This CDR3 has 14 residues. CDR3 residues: CASSLDRGADTQYF. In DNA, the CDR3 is TGTGCCAGCAGTCTCGACAGGGGGGCAGATACGCAGTATTTT.

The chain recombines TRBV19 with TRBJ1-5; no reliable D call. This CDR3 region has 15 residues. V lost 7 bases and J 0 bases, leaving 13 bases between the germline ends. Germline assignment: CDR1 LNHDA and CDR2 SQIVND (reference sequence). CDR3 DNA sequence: TGTGCCAGTAACATATTTACAGATAGCAATCAGCCCCAGCATTTT. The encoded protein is CASNIFTDSNQPQHF.

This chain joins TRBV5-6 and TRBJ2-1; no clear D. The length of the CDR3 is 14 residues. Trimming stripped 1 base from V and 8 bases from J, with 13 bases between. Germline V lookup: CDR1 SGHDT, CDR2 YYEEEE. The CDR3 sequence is CASSLSATNDEQFF. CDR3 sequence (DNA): TGTGCCAGCAGCTTGTCGGCCACAAACGATGAGCAGTTCTTC. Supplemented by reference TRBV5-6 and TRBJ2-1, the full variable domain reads DAGVTQSPTHLIKTRGQQVTLRCSPKSGHDTVSWYQQALGQGPQFIFQYYEEEERQRGNFPDRFSGHQFPNYSSELNVNALLLGDSALYLCASSLSATNDEQFFGPGTRLTVL.

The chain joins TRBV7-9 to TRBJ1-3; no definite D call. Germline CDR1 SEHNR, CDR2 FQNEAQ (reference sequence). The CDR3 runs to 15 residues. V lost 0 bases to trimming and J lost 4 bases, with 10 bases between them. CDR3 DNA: TGTGCCAGCAGCTTAGCTGAGGTCTACGGAAACACCATATATTTT. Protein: CASSLAEVYGNTIYF.

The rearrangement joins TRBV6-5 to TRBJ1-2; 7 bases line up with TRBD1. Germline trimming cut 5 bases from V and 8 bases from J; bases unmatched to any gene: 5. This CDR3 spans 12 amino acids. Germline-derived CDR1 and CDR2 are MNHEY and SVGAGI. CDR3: CASSPGQAGYTF. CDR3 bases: TGTGCCAGCAGTCCCGGACAGGCCGGCTACACCTTC.

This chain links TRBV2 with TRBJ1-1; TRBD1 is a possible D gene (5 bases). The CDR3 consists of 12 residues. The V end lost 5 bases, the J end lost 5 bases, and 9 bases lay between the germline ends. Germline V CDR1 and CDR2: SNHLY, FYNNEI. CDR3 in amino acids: CASSRGRTEAFF. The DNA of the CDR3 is TGTGCCAGCAGTCGGGGGAGGACTGAAGCTTTCTTT.